This T cell receptor (beta chain) was captured in a study of glioma-infiltrating T cells. Looking at the study overall: Before surgery, glioma patients received dexamethasone for at most six days. Notes on the study in general: Signature shared blood CDR3 motifs were enriched in low-divergence and depleted in high-divergence patients. Gliomas, especially low-grade, showed above-expected tissue-blood divergence; non-neoplastic patients showed below.

Using RNA template, CDR3s of TCR alpha and beta were amplified with iRepertoire arm-PCR. TCRdb re-derived calls from the multiplex PCR reads in MiXCR, one entry per CDR3 protein. The data show approximately 400,000 distinct CDR3 sequences, roughly two fifths seen once. CDR1 and CDR2 from the germline V gene are DFQATT and SNEGSKA (reference sequence). Germline trimming cut 4 bases from V and 4 bases from J; bases unmatched to any gene: 9. CDR3 size: 14 residues. The sample holds many counts of this clonotype. The antigen is undetermined. This receptor was identified in a human donor with low-grade glioma or glioblastoma, undergoing nonglioma brain surgery, or in good health (not recorded which). This chain uses TRBV20-1 with TRBJ1-2, with 7 bases lining up with TRBD1. Sequenced: glioma tissue, nonneoplastic brain tissue, or PBMCs (not recorded which). CDR3 sequence: CSAIFPGTAYGYTF. In DNA form, the CDR3 reads TGCAGTGCTATCTTTCCCGGGACAGCCTATGGCTACACCTTC.